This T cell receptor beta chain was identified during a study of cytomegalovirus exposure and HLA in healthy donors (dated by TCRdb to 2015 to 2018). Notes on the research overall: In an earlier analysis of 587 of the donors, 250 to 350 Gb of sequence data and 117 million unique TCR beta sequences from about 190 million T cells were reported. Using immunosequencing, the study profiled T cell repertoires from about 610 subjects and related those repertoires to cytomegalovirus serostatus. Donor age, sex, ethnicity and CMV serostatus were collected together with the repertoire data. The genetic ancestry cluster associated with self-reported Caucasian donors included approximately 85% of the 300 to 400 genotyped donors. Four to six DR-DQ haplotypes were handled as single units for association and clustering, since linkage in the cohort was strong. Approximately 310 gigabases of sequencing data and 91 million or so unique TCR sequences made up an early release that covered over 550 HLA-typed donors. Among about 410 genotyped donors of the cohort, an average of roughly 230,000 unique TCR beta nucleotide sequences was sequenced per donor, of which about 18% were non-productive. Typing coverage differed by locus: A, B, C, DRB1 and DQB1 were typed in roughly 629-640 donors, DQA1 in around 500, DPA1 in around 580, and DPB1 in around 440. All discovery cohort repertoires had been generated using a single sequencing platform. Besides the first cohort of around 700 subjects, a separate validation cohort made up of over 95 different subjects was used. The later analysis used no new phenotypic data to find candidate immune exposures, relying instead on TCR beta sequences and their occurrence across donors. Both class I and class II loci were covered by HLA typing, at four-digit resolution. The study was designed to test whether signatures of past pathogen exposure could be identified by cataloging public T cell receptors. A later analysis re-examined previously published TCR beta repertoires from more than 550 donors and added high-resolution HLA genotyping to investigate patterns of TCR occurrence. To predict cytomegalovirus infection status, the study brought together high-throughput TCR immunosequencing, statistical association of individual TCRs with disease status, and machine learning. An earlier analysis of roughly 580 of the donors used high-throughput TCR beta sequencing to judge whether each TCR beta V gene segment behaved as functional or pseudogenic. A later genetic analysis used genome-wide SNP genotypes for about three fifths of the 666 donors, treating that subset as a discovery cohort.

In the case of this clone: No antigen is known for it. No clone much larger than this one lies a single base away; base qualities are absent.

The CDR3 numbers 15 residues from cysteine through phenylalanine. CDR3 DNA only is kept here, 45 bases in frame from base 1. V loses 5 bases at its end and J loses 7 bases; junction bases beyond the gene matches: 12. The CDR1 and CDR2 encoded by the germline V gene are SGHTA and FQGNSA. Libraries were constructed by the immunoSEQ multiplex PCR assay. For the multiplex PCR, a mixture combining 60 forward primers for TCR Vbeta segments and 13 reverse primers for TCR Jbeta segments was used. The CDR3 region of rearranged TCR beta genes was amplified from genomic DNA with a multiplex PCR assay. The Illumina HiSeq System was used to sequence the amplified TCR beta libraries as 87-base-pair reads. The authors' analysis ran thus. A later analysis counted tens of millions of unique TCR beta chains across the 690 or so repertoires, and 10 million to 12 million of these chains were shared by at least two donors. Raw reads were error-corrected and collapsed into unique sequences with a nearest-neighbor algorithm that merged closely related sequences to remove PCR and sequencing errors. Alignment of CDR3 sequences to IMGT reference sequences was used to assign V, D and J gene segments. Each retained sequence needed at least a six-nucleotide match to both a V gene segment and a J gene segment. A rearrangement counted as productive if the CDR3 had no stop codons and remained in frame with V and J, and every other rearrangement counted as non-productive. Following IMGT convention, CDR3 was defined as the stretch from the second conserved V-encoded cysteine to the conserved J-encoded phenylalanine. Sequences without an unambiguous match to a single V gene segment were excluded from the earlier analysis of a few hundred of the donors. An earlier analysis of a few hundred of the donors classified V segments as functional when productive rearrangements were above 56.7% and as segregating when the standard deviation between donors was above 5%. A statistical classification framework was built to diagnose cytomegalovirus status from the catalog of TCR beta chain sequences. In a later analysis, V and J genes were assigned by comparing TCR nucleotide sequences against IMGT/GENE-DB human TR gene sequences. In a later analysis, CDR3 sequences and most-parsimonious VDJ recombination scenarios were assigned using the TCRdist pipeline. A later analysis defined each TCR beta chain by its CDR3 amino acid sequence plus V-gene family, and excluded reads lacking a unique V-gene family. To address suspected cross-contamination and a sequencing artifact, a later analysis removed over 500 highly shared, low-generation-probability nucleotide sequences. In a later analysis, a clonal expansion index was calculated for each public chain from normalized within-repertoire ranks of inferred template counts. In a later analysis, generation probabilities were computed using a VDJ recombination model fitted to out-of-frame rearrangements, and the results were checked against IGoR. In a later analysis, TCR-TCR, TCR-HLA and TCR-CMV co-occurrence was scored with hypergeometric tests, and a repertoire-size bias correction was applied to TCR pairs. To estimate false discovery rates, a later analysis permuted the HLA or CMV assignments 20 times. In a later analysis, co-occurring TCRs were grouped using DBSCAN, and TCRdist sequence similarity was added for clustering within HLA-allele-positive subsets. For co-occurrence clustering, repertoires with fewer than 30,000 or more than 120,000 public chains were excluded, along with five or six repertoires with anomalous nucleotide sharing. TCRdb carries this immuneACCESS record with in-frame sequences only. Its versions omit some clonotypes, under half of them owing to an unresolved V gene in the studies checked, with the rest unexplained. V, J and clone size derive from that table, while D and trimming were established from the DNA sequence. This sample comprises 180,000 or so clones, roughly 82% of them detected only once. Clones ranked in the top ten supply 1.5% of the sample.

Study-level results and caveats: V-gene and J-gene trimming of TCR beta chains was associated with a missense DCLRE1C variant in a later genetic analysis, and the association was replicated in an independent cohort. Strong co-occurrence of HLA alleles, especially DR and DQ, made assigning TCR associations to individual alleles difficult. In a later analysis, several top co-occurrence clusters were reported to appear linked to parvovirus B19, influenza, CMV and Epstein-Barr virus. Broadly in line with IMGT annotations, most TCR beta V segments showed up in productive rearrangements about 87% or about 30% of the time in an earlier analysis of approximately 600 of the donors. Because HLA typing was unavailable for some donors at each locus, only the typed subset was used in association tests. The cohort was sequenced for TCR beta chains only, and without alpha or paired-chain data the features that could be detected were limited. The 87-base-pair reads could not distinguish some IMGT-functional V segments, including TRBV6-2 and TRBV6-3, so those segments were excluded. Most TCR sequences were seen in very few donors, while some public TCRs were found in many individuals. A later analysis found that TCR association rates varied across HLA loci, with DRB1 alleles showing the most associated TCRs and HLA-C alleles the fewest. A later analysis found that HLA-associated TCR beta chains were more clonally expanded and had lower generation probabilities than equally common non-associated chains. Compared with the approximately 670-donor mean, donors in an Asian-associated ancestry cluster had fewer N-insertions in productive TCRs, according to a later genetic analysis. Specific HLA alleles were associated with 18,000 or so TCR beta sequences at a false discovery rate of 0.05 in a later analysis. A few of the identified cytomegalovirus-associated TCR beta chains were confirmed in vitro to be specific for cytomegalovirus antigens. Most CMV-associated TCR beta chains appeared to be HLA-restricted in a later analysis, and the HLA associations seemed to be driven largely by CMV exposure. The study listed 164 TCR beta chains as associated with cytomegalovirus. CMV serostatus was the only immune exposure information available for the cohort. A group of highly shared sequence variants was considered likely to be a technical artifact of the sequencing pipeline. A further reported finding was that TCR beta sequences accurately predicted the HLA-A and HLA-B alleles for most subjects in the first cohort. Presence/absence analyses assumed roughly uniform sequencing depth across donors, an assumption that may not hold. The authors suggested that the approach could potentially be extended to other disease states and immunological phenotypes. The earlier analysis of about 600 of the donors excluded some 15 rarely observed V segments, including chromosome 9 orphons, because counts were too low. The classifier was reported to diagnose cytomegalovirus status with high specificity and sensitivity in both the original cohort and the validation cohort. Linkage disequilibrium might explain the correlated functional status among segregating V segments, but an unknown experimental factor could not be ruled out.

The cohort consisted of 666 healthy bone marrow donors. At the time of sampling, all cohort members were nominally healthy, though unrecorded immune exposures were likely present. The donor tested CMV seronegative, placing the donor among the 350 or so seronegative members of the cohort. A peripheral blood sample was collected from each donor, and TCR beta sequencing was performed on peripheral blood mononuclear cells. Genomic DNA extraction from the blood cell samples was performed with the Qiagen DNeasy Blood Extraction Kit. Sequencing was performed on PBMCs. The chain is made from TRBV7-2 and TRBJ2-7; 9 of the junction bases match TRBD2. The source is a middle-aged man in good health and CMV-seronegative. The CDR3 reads CASSRGGGRAGEQYF. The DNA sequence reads TGTGCCAGCAGCCGCGGGGGCGGGAGGGCCGGGGAGCAGTACTTC.